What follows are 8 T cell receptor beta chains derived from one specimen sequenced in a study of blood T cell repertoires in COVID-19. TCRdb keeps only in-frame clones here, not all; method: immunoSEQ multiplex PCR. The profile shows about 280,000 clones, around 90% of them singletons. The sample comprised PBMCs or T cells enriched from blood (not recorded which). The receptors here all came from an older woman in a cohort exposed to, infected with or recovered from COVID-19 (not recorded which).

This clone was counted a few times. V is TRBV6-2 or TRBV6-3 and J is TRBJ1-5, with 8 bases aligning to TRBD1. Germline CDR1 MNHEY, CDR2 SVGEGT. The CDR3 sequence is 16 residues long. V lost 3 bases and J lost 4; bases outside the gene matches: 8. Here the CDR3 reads CASSYGGTGWNQPQHF. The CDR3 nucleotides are TGTGCCAGCAGTTATGGGGGGACAGGTTGGAATCAGCCCCAGCATTTT.

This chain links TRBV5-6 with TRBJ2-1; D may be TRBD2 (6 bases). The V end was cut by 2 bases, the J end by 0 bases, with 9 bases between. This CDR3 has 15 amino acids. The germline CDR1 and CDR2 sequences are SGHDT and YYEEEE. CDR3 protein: CASSFDGSSYNEQFF. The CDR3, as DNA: TGTGCCAGCAGCTTTGACGGGAGCTCCTACAATGAGCAGTTCTTC.

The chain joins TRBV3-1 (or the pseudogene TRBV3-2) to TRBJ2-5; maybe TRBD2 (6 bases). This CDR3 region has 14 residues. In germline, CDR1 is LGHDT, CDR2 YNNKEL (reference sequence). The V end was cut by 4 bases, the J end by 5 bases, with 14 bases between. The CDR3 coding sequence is TGTGCCAGCAGCCTAGGACTACCCTGGGAGACCCAGTACTTC. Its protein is CASSLGLPWETQYF.

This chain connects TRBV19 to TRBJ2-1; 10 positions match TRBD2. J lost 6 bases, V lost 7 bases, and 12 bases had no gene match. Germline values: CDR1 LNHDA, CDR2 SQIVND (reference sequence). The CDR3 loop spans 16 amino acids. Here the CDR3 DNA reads TGTGCCAGTAAGGGGGCGGGACTAGCGATTACCAATGAGCAGTTCTTC. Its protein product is CASKGAGLAITNEQFF.

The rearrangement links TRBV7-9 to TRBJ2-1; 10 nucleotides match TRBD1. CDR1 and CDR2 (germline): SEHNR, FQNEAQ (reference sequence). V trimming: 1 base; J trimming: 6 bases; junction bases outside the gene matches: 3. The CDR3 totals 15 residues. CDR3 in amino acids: CASSLGQGATNEQFF. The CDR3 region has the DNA TGTGCCAGCAGCTTAGGACAGGGGGCAACCAATGAGCAGTTCTTC.

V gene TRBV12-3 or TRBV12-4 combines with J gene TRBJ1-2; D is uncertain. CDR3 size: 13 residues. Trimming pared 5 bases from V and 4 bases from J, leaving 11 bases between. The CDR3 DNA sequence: TGTGCCAGCAGTCCCGTGGCGGGCTATGGCTACACCTTC. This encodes CASSPVAGYGYTF.

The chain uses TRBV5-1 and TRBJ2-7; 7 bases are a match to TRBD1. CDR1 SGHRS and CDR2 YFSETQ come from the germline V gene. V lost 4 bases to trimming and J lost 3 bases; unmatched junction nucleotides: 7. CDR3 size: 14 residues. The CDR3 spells CASSLRQGGYEQYF. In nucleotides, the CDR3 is TGCGCCAGCAGCCTGAGACAGGGCGGCTACGAGCAGTACTTC.

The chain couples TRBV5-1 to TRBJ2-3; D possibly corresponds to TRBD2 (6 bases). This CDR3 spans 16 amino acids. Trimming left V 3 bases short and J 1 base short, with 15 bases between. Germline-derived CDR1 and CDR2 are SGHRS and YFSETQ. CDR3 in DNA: TGCGCCAGCAGCTGGAGGACTACGTTCCGCACAGATACGCAGTATTTT. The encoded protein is CASSWRTTFRTDTQYF. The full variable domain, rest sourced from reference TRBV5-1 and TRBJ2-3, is KAGVTQTPRYLIKTRGQQVTLSCSPISGHRSVSWYQQTPGQGLQFLFEYFSETQRNKGNFPGRFSGRQFSNSRSEMNVSTLELGDSALYLCASSWRTTFRTDTQYFGPGTRLTVL.